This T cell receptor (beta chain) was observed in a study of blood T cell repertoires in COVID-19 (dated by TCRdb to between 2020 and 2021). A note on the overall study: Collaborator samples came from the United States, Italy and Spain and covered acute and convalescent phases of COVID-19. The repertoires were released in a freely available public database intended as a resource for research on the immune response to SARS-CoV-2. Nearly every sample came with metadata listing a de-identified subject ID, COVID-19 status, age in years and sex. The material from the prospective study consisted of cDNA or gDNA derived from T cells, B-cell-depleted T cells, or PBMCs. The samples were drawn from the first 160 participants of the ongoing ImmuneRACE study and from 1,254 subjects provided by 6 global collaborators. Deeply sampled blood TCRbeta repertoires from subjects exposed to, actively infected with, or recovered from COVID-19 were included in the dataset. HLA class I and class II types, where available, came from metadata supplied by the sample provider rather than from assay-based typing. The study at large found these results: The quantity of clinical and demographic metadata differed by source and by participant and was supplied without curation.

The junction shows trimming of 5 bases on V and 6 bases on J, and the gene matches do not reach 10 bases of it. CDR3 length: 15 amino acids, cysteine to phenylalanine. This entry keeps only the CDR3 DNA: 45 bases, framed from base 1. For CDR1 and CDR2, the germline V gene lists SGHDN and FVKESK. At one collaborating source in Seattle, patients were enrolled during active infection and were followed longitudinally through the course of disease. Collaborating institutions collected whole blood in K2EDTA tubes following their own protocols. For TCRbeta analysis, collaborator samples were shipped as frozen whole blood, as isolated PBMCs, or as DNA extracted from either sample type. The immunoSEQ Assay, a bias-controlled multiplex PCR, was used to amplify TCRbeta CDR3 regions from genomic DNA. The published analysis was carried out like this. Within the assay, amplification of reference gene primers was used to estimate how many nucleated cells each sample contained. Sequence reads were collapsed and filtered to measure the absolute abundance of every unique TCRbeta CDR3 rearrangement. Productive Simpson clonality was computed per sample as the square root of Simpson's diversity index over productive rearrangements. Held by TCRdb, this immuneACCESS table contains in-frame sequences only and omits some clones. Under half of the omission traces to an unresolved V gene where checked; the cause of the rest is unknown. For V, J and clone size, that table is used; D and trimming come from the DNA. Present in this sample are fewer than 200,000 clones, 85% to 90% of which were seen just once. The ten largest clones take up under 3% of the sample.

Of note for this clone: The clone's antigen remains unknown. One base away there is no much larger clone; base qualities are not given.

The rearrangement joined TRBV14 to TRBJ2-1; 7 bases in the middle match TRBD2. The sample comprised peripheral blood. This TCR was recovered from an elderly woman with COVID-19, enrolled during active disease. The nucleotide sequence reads TGTGCCAGCAGCTGGCGGGGAGGGGCCTTCAATGAGCAGTTCTTC. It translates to CASSWRGGAFNEQFF. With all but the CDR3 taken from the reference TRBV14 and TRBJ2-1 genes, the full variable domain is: EAGVTQFPSHSVIEKGQTVTLRCDPISGHDNLYWYRRVMGKEIKFLLHFVKESKQDESGMPNNRFLAERTGGTYSTLKVQPAELEDSGVYFCASSWRGGAFNEQFFGPGTRLTVL.